This TCR beta chain was retrieved from a study of T cell responses to AZD1222 COVID-19 vaccine. For the study at large: Whether given at about 4 or about 12 weeks, second doses were pooled.

The method was immunoSEQ multiplex PCR; TCRdb's version includes in-frame clones alone and lacks a portion of them. The sample has tens of thousands of clones, approximately 90% seen once; the top ten hold 15% to 20%. The table lists this clone with a few counts. This TCR was recovered from an adult in good health. The sample in question was peripheral blood, obtained on day 0 of AZD1222 vaccination.

The CDR3 coding sequence is TGTGCCAGCAGCCACGGGACTATCTACGAGCAGTACTTC. Residues: CASSHGTIYEQYF. V and J are TRBV6-2 or TRBV6-3 and TRBJ2-7; 7 nucleotides line up with TRBD2. The germline V gene encodes CDR1 MNHEY and CDR2 SVGEGT. There are 13 residues in the CDR3. V shed 6 bases, J shed 3 bases, and the junction held 5 bases outside the gene matches.